This T cell receptor beta chain was documented in a study of T-cell memory formation after mild COVID-19. This CDR3 has 17 residues. J was trimmed by 5 bases and V by 5 bases; bases with no gene match: 13. Findings and limits, study-wide: Balance between CD4 and CD8 was seen in clones contracting day 15 to 85, and a CD4+ lean was seen in later expanders. Most CD4+ clones that shrank were in CM and EM, while CD8+ ones turned up in EMRA. Cross-reactive memory apparently joined, as some responding clones appeared in pre-infection memory.

The table lists this clonotype with a few counts. Its antigen remains unidentified. Researchers used 5'RACE with constant-segment primers to make TCR alpha and TCR beta cDNA libraries that carry sample barcodes and UMIs. TCRdb re-called the 5' RACE reads with MiXCR, one entry per CDR3 protein. The sample contains around 150,000 distinct CDR3 sequences, approximately 10% of which appear only once. V usage is TRBV12-3 or TRBV12-4 and J usage is TRBJ2-5, with 11 bases identical to TRBD1. The sample comprised PBMCs or a T cell subset sorted from them (not recorded which). The origin of this receptor is a young man who had mild COVID-19 (a few samples of this study predate the infection). Cell type and time point are not known. The CDR3 loop reads CASSRTGGTGGGETQYF. In nucleotides, the CDR3 is TGTGCCAGCAGTCGTACCGGCGGGACAGGGGGTGGTGAGACCCAGTACTTC.